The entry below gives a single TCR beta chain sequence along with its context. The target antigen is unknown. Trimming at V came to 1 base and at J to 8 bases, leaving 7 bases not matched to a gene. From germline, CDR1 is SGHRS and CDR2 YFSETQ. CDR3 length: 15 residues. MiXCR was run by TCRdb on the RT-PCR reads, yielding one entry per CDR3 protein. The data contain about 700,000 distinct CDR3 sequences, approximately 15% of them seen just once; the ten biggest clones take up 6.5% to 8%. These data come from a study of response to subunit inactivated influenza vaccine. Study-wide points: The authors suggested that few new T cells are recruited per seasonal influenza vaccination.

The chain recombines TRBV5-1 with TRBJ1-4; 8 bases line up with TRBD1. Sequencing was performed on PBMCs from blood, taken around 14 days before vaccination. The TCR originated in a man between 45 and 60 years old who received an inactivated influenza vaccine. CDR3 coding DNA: TGCGCCAGCAGCTTGTCTGCACAGGGGGTGGAAAAACTGTTTTTT. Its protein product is CASSLSAQGVEKLFF.